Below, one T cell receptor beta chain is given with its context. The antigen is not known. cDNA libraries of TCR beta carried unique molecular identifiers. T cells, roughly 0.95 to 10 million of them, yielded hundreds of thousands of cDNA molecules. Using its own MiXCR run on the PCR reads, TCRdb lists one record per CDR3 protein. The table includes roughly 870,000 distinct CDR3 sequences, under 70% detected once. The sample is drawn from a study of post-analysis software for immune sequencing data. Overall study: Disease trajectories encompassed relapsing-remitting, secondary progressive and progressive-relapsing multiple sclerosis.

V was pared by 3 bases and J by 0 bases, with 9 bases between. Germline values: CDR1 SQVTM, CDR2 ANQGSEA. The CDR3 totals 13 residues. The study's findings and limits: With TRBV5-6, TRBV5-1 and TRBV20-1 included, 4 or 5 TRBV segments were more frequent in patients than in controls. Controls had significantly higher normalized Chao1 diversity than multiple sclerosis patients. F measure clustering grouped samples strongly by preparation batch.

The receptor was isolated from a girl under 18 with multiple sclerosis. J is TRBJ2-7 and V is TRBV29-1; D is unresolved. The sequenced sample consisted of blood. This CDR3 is CSVEGLSSYEQYF. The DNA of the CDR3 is TGCAGCGTTGAGGGTCTCAGCTCCTACGAGCAGTACTTC.